These 17 T cell receptor beta chains were all obtained from the same sample, sequenced in a study of patients and donors after allogeneic stem cell transplantation. TCRdb analysed the RT-PCR reads with MiXCR anew, one entry per CDR3 protein. The sample holds hundreds of thousands of distinct CDR3 sequences; 16% are singletons and the top ten take 6% to 8%. Source material: blood, either unsorted or a sorted T cell fraction (not recorded which). The receptors here all came from a human donor who was either an allogeneic HSCT recipient or a stem cell or donor lymphocyte infusion donor (not recorded which). It is not recorded whose cells these are; they may come from a transplant donor.

The chain employs TRBV12-5 and TRBJ1-2, with 10 bases identical to TRBD1. Germline trimming cut 3 bases from V and 3 bases from J; bases unmatched to any gene: 4. This CDR3 spans 15 amino acids. The V gene's germline CDR1 is LGHNT and CDR2 FRNRAP. CDR3 coding DNA: TGTGCTAGTGGTTTTCGACAGGGGGCGGACTATGGCTACACCTTC. Its protein product is CASGFRQGADYGYTF.

The CDR3 sequence: CASSATGTENTEAFF. CDR3 bases: TGTGCCAGCAGCGCTACCGGGACAGAGAACACTGAAGCTTTCTTT. The V gene is TRBV7-3, the J gene TRBJ1-1; TRBD1 matches 7 bases. CDR3 length: 15 amino acids. Unmatched junction bases numbered 7, after V lost 5 bases and J lost 1 base. Per germline, CDR1 SGHTA and CDR2 FQGTGA.

The V and J genes are TRBV16 and TRBJ2-5; D is possibly TRBD2 (5 bases). CDR1 and CDR2 (germline): KGHSY, FQNENV. Trimming left V 2 bases short and J 4 bases short, with 14 bases between. The CDR3 loop spans 15 amino acids. The CDR3 sequence: CASSQVANSGETQYF. In DNA, the CDR3 is TGTGCCAGCAGCCAAGTCGCTAACAGCGGAGAGACCCAGTACTTC.

This clonotype was found many times. As DNA, the CDR3 is TGTGCCAGCAGTTTAGGGGGGATCACAGATACGCAGTATTTT. This encodes CASSLGGITDTQYF. The chain is built from TRBV12-3 or TRBV12-4 and TRBJ2-3; D tentatively reads TRBD1 or TRBD2 (5 bases each). Trimming removed 1 base at V and 2 bases at J, with 7 bases between. CDR3 length: 14 amino acids.

This clonotype has a count of ten or more. This sequence joins TRBV20-1 and TRBJ2-5, with 10 bases lining up with TRBD1. Germline CDR1 and CDR2: DFQATT and SNEGSKA (reference sequence). The CDR3 is made up of 16 amino acids. After removal of 3 bases from V and 1 base from J, the junction contained 8 bases not matched to a gene. CDR3 sequence (DNA): TGCAGTGCTAGTACCGGGACAGGGGTCCTCCAAGAGACCCAGTACTTC. It specifies CSASTGTGVLQETQYF.

This clonotype has a handful of counts. The chain links TRBV5-1 to TRBJ2-5, with 9 bases matching TRBD1. This CDR3 comprises 16 residues. CDR1 is SGHRS and CDR2 is YFSETQ in the germline V gene. V lost 4 bases and J lost 7; bases outside the gene matches: 14. The CDR3 DNA reads as TGCGCCAGCAGCCAGAACTCCGGGACAGGGTATTTGACCCAGTACTTC. It specifies CASSQNSGTGYLTQYF.

With respect to this clonotype: An end of the junction differs from the germline gene, which may be a read error. The CDR3 DNA is TGCAGCGTAGAAGCCTCCGGGACAGCCCTCTACGAGCAGTACTTC. Protein product: CSVEASGTALYEQYF. This chain links TRBV29-1 with TRBJ2-7, with TRBD1 matching over 7 bases. This CDR3 is built from 15 residues. Germline CDR1 SQVTM, CDR2 ANQGSEA.

This clonotype came up a few times. The chain is built from TRBV5-1 and TRBJ2-2; 8 bases align to TRBD1. After removal of 3 bases from V and 6 bases from J, the junction contained 4 bases not matched to a gene. This CDR3 contains 14 residues. Germline lookup yields CDR1 SGHRS and CDR2 YFSETQ. As DNA, the CDR3 is TGCGCCAGCAGCTGGACAGGGTCCGCCGGGGAGCTGTTTTTT. Protein: CASSWTGSAGELFF.

This clonotype was seen only a few times. The chain is built from TRBV24-1 and TRBJ2-1, with D unresolved. The CDR3 has 14 amino acids. The V end was cut by 1 base, the J end by 3 bases, with 6 bases between. Germline CDR1 and CDR2: KGHDR and SFDVKD. The CDR3 DNA reads as TGTGCCACCAGTGATTTCGCAAACTACAATGAGCAGTTCTTC. Encoded protein: CATSDFANYNEQFF.

This chain links TRBV3-1 with TRBJ2-7; 12 bases agree with TRBD2. CDR3 size: 18 residues. V shed 1 base and J 2 bases; nucleotides not matched to a gene: 9. Germline V gene data show CDR1 as LGHDT and CDR2 as YNNKEL (reference sequence). CDR3 sequence: CASSQGRASGRGTYEQYF. CDR3 sequence (DNA): TGTGCCAGCAGCCAAGGGAGGGCTAGCGGGAGGGGAACCTACGAGCAGTACTTC.

V and J are TRBV20-1 and TRBJ2-5, with D possibly matching TRBD1 (6 bases). Germline CDR1 DFQATT, CDR2 SNEGSKA (reference sequence). V was shortened by 1 base and J by 2 bases, with 11 bases between the two germline ends. The CDR3 runs 14 residues. Written as DNA, the CDR3 is TGCAGTGCTAGAGCGCGCAGGGGTCAAGAGACCCAGTACTTC. Its translation is CSARARRGQETQYF.

V gene TRBV2 combines with J gene TRBJ2-7, with 8 nucleotides matching TRBD2. The CDR3 runs to 12 residues. CDR1 and CDR2 (germline): SNHLY, FYNNEI. J lost 9 bases, V lost 6 bases, and 7 bases had no gene match. The CDR3 bases are TGTGCCAGCAGCGTCACTAGCGGCGGGCAGTACTTC. It specifies CASSVTSGGQYF.

This clonotype was recorded many times. The chain employs TRBV12-3 or TRBV12-4 and TRBJ2-7, with D maybe TRBD2 (7 bases). This CDR3 is 14 amino acids long. The V end lost 3 bases, the J end lost 3 bases, and 12 bases lay between the germline ends. The CDR3 loop reads CASSFGGGGYEQYF. DNA of the CDR3: TGTGCCAGCAGTTTCGGGGGAGGGGGCTACGAGCAGTACTTC.

The chain recombines TRBV19 with TRBJ2-7; D uncertain. Germline-derived CDR1 and CDR2 are LNHDA and SQIVND (reference sequence). CDR3 length: 12 residues. V lost 5 bases and J lost 2, with 7 bases in between. In DNA, the CDR3 is TGTGCCAGTAGTGACGTCGCCTACGAGCAGTACTTC. It codes for CASSDVAYEQYF.

This clonotype was detected ten times or more. This sequence joins TRBV12-3 or TRBV12-4 and TRBJ1-3; tentatively, D is TRBD1 (5 bases). V was pared by 7 bases and J by 4 bases, with 17 bases between. The CDR3 spans 15 residues. The CDR3 sequence: CASTSLGEAGNTIYF. CDR3 bases: TGTGCCAGCACCTCCTTGGGGGAAGCAGGAAACACCATATATTTT.

This clonotype was detected only a few times. The chain couples TRBV19 to TRBJ1-2, with a possible D match to TRBD1 (6 bases). V lost 3 bases and J lost 9, with 14 bases in between. CDR1 and CDR2 (germline): LNHDA, SQIVND (reference sequence). The CDR3 is made up of 13 amino acids. CDR3 DNA sequence: TGTGCCAGTAGTATGGTAGGGGGGGGCAGCTACACCTTC. Encoded protein: CASSMVGGGSYTF. The full variable domain, its missing parts supplied by reference TRBV19 and TRBJ1-2, is DGGITQSPKYLFRKEGQNVTLSCEQNLNHDAMYWYRQDPGQGLRLIYYSQIVNDFQKGDIAEGYSVSREKKESFPLTVTSAQKNPTAFYLCASSMVGGGSYTFGSGTRLTVV.

V and J are TRBV15 and TRBJ2-7; the D is unclear. V was cut by 2 bases and J by 5 bases, with 10 bases left in between. Germline-derived CDR1 and CDR2 are LNHNV and YYDKDF (reference sequence). This CDR3 comprises 13 residues. DNA of the CDR3: TGTGCCACCAGCAGAAACAGTCCCCACGAGCAGTACTTC. This codes for CATSRNSPHEQYF.